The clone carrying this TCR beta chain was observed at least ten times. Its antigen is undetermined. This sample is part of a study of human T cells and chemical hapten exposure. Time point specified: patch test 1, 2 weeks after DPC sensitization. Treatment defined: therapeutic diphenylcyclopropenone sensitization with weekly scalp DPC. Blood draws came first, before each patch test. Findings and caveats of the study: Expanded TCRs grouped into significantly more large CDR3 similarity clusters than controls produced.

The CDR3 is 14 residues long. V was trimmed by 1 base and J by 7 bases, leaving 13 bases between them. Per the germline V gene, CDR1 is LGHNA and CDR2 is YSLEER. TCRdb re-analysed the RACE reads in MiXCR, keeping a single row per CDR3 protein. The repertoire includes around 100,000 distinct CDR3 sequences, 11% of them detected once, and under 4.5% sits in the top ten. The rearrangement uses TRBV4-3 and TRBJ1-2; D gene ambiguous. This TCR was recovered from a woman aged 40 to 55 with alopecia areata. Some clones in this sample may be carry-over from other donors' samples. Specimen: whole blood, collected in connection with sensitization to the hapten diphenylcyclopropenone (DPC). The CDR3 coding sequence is TGCGCCAGCAGCCAAGGCTTGAAGGTCTTTGGCTACACCTTC. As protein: CASSQGLKVFGYTF.